These 12 T cell receptor beta chains share one sample of origin, sequenced in a study of regulatory T cells in long-lasting Graves disease. Sequencing libraries for TCR beta were prepared with iRepertoire HTBI primers and Arm-PCR of CDR3 regions. Each CDR3 protein gets one entry after TCRdb re-called the multiplex PCR reads with MiXCR. The sample gives 550,000 to 650,000 distinct CDR3 sequences, more than 15% of which show up once; around 13% is in the top ten. Documented time point: newly diagnosed GD, antithyroid drugs for less than 3 months. With RNA extracted from PBMCs as input, the TCR library was made. These data were likewise used in another study, on T cells in Graves' hyperthyroidism and ophthalmopathy.

The sample consisted of peripheral blood mononuclear cells (PBMCs), taken at new diagnosis, from a patient treated with antithyroid drugs. The source of these receptors is a man aged 18 to 29 with Graves disease.

Ten or more counts support this clonotype. The rearrangement links TRBV20-1 to TRBJ2-7; 7 bases agree with TRBD2. Germline lookup yields CDR1 DFQATT and CDR2 SNEGSKA (reference sequence). The CDR3 has 13 amino acids. After removal of 6 bases from V and 2 bases from J, the junction contained 7 bases not matched to a gene. CDR3 sequence (DNA): TGCAGTGCGGAACTAAGCGGGACCTACGAGCAGTACTTC. This codes for CSAELSGTYEQYF.

There are many counts of this clonotype. This chain uses TRBV28 with TRBJ2-2, with 12 nucleotides matching TRBD2. The germline V gene has CDR1 MDHEN and CDR2 SYDVKM. The CDR3 length is 15 residues. V shed 4 bases and J 8 bases; nucleotides not matched to a gene: 5. CDR3 amino acids: CASSSHGLAGGELFF. The CDR3 DNA reads as TGTGCCAGCAGTTCACATGGACTAGCGGGAGGGGAGCTGTTTTTT. Complete variable domain (other parts from reference TRBV28 and TRBJ2-2): DVKVTQSSRYLVKRTGEKVFLECVQDMDHENMFWYRQDPGLGLRLIYFSYDVKMKEKGDIPEGYSVSREKKERFSLILESASTNQTSMYLCASSSHGLAGGELFFGEGSRLTVL.

This clonotype was recorded many times. The chain joins TRBV2 to TRBJ2-1; 9 nucleotides align to TRBD2. Per the germline V gene, CDR1 is SNHLY and CDR2 is FYNNEI. The CDR3 is 14 residues long. The V segment lost 5 bases and the J segment 5 bases; nucleotides outside the gene matches: 4. This CDR3 reads CASSLAGINNEQFF. The CDR3 bases are TGTGCCAGCAGTCTAGCGGGAATCAACAATGAGCAGTTCTTC.

V is TRBV12-3 or TRBV12-4 and J is TRBJ2-3, with 8 bases lining up with TRBD2. This CDR3 has 14 residues. V was pared by 7 bases and J by 6 bases, with 9 bases of the junction left unmatched. CDR3 nucleotides: TGTGCCAGCAATCTCGGGGGGGCGGAGGATACGCAGTATTTT. It yields the protein CASNLGGAEDTQYF.

This clonotype was seen many times. The chain employs TRBV29-1 and TRBJ2-7, with 9 bases lining up with TRBD2. V was clipped by 4 bases and J by 6 bases; unmatched bases: 10. The CDR3 loop spans 14 amino acids. The germline CDR1 and CDR2 sequences are SQVTM and ANQGSEA. CDR3 protein: CSVGARREGGEQYF. CDR3 sequence (DNA): TGCAGCGTTGGGGCCCGGCGGGAGGGGGGCGAGCAGTACTTC.

This chain joins TRBV6-2 or TRBV6-3 and TRBJ2-3, with D unresolved. The length of the CDR3 is 16 residues. Germline CDR1 MNHEY, CDR2 SVGEGT. V shed 0 bases and J shed 0 bases, with 10 bases lying between them. CDR3 residues: CASSYSTPISTDTQYF. In DNA, the CDR3 is TGTGCCAGCAGTTACTCGACGCCTATTAGCACAGATACGCAGTATTTT.

This clonotype was counted only a few times. CDR3 loop: CASSAQATNEKLFF. As DNA, the CDR3 is TGTGCCAGCAGTGCCCAAGCAACTAATGAAAAACTGTTTTTT. The V and J genes are TRBV2 and TRBJ1-4; D remains ambiguous. The germline V gene encodes CDR1 SNHLY and CDR2 FYNNEI. V was pared by 4 bases and J by 0 bases, with 6 bases between. The length of the CDR3 is 14 residues.

Points on this clonotype: It differs at one base from a far larger clone, so likely a read error. This chain uses TRBV7-2 with TRBJ2-1; 7 nucleotides align to TRBD1. The DNA matches TRBJ2-7 better at its end, which makes the J call doubtful. The CDR3 is 13 amino acids. The germline CDR1 and CDR2 sequences are SGHTA and FQGNSA. CDR3 bases: TGTGCCAACAGCACCGGACAGGCGTACGAGCAGTACTTC. Translated: CANSTGQAYEQYF.

In the case of this clonotype: One end of the junction fails to match germline, which may point to a read error. The rearrangement links TRBV2 to TRBJ2-1; D remains unclear. Germline loops: CDR1 SNHLY, CDR2 FYNNEI. This CDR3 contains 14 residues. The CDR3 is CANSEMGLNNEQFF. The CDR3 DNA is TGTGCCAACAGTGAAATGGGATTGAACAATGAGCAGTTCTTC.

This clonotype was counted between two and nine times. The genes are TRBV7-9 and TRBJ1-1, with D tentatively TRBD1 (6 bases). Trimming cost V 5 bases and J 8 bases, with 15 bases left between them. CDR1 and CDR2 from the germline V gene are SEHNR and FQNEAQ (reference sequence). CDR3 size: 13 residues. The CDR3 region is CASSRDMLQEAFF. CDR3 in DNA: TGTGCCAGCAGCCGGGACATGTTACAAGAAGCTTTCTTT. The whole variable domain, filled in from reference TRBV7-9 and TRBJ1-1, reads DTGVSQNPRHKITKRGQNVTFRCDPISEHNRLYWYRQTLGQGPEFLTYFQNEAQLEKSRLLSDRFSAERPKGSFSTLEIQRTEQGDSAMYLCASSRDMLQEAFFGQGTRLTVV.

There are a few counts of this clonotype. This chain uses TRBV13 with TRBJ1-3; D is uncertain. Germline lookup yields CDR1 PRHDT and CDR2 FYEKMQ (reference sequence). The CDR3 has 15 amino acids. The V end lost 3 bases, the J end lost 0 bases, and 9 bases lay between the germline ends. The CDR3: CASSFSGDSGNTIYF. The CDR3 DNA is TGTGCCAGCAGCTTCTCCGGGGACTCTGGAAACACCATATATTTT.

In its sample, this clonotype was seen a few times. The chain couples TRBV19 to TRBJ1-1, with D possibly TRBD1 on 6 matching bases. Germline lookup yields CDR1 LNHDA and CDR2 SQIVND (reference sequence). Trimming took off 1 base at V and 5 bases at J, with 14 bases between the two ends. The CDR3 contains 15 residues. The CDR3 DNA reads as TGTGCCAGTAGTATAGGCGTCAGGGGCGTGACTGAAGCTTTCTTT. Amino acid sequence: CASSIGVRGVTEAFF.